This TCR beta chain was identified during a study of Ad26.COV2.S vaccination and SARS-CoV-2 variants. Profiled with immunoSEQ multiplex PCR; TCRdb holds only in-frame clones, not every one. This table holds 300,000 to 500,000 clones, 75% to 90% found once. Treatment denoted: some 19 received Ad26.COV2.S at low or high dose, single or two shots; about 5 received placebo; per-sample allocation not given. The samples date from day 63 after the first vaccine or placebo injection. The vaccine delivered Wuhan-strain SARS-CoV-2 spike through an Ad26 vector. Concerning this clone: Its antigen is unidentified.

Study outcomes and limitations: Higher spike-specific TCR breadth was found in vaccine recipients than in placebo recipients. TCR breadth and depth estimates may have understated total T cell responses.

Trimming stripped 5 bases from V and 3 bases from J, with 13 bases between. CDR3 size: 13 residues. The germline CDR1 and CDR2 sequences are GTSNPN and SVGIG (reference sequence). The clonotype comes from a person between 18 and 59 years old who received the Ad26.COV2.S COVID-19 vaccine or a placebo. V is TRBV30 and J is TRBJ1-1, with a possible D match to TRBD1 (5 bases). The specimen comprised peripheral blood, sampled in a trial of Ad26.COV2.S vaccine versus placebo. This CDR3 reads CAWGRWGHTEAFF. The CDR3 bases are TGTGCCTGGGGCAGGTGGGGACACACTGAAGCTTTCTTT. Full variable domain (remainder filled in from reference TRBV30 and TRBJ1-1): SQTIHQWPATLVQPVGSPLSLECTVEGTSNPNLYWYRQAAGRGLQLLFYSVGIGQISSEVPQNLSASRPQDRQFILSSKKLLLSDSGFYLCAWGRWGHTEAFFGQGTRLTVV.